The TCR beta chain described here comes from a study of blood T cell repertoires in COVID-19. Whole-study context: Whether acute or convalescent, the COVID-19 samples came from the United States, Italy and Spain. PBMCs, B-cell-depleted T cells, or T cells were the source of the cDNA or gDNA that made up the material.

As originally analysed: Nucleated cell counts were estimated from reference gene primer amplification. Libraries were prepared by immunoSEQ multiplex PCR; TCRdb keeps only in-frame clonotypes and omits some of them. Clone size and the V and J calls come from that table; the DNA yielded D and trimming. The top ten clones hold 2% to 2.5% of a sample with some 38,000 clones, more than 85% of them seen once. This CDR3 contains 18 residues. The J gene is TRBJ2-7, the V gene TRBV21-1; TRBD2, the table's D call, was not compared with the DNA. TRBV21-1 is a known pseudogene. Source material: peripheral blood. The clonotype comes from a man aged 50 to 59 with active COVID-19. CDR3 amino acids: CASSKAPGLAGSSYEQYF. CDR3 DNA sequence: TGTGCCAGCAGCAAAGCGCCCGGACTAGCGGGGAGCTCCTACGAGCAGTACTTC.